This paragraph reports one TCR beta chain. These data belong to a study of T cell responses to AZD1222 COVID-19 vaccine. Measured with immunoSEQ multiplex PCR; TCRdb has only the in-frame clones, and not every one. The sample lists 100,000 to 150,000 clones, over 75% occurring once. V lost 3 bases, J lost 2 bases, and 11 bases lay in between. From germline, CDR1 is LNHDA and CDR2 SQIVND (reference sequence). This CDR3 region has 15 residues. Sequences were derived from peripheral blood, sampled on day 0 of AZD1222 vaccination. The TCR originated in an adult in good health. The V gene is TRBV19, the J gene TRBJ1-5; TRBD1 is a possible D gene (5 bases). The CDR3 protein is CASSMWQGGNQPQHF. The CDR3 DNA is TGTGCCAGTAGTATGTGGCAGGGTGGCAATCAGCCCCAGCATTTT.